The 8 T cell receptor beta chains presented below share a single source sample, sequenced in a study of OX40 agonist ivuxolimab in advanced cancers. Profiling relied on immunoSEQ multiplex PCR, and the TCRdb table lists in-frame clones only, not all of them. The table records 85,000 to 90,000 clones, roughly 92% of them present only once. This sample comprised CD4+ or CD8+ T cells sorted from blood, obtained in a trial of the OX40 agonist ivuxolimab. These receptors originate from an adult with an advanced solid tumor such as melanoma, head and neck, liver or kidney cancer.

The rearrangement links TRBV9 to TRBJ2-5; D might be TRBD2 (6 bases). The germline V gene has CDR1 SGDLS and CDR2 YYNGEE. V shed 4 bases and J shed 2 bases, with 12 bases lying between them. The CDR3 is 14 residues long. DNA for the CDR3: TGTGCCAGCAGCACACGCGCGGGACAAGAGACCCAGTACTTC. This codes for CASSTRAGQETQYF. Full variable domain (remainder filled in from reference TRBV9 and TRBJ2-5): DSGVTQTPKHLITATGQRVTLRCSPRSGDLSVYWYQQSLDQGLQFLIQYYNGEERAKGNILERFSAQQFPDLHSELNLSSLELGDSALYFCASSTRAGQETQYFGPGTRLLVL.

The V call is TRBV10-1, the J call TRBJ2-2, with 7 bases aligning to TRBD1. The CDR3 spans 15 residues. The germline V gene has CDR1 WNHNN and CDR2 SYGVQD (reference sequence). The V gene end was trimmed by 6 bases and the J gene end by 0 bases; junction bases not matched to a gene: 4. CDR3 sequence: CASSSGTANTGELFF. The CDR3, as DNA: TGCGCCAGCAGCTCTGGGACAGCGAACACCGGGGAGCTGTTTTTT.

The table lists this clone with a few counts. The genes are TRBV7-2 and TRBJ2-5, with TRBD2 matching over 11 bases. Trimming took 5 bases from V and 0 from J; bases not matched to a gene: 5. Germline lookup yields CDR1 SGHTA and CDR2 FQGNSA. This CDR3 is built from 16 residues. The chain's CDR3 is CASSRRLAGYQETQYF. DNA for the CDR3: TGTGCCAGCAGCCGAAGACTAGCGGGGTACCAAGAGACCCAGTACTTC.

V and J are TRBV28 and TRBJ2-3; the match to TRBD2 covers 10 bases. The V segment lost 1 base and the J segment 2 bases; nucleotides outside the gene matches: 6. Germline V gene data show CDR1 as MDHEN and CDR2 as SYDVKM. The CDR3 has 17 residues. CDR3 in amino acids: CASSLSTLAGFTDTQYF. The CDR3 DNA reads as TGTGCCAGCAGTTTATCCACACTAGCGGGATTCACAGATACGCAGTATTTT. Full variable domain (rest looked up from reference TRBV28 and TRBJ2-3): DVKVTQSSRYLVKRTGEKVFLECVQDMDHENMFWYRQDPGLGLRLIYFSYDVKMKEKGDIPEGYSVSREKKERFSLILESASTNQTSMYLCASSLSTLAGFTDTQYFGPGTRLTVL.

The chain combines TRBV5-6 with TRBJ1-1, with D hard to call. Trimming shortened V by 0 bases and J by 3 bases, and 0 bases separated the two germline ends. CDR1 and CDR2 (germline): SGHDT, YYEEEE. This CDR3 spans 11 amino acids. The DNA for the CDR3 is TGTGCCAGCAGCTTGGACACTGAAGCTTTCTTT. This encodes CASSLDTEAFF.

V gene TRBV6-5 combines with J gene TRBJ2-1; no firm D call. V was shortened by 5 bases and J by 9 bases, with 11 bases between the two germline ends. The CDR3 is made up of 12 amino acids. CDR1 and CDR2 (germline): MNHEY, SVGAGI. The CDR3 nucleotides read TGTGCCAGCAGTCCTCCCGAAGGTGAGCAGTTCTTC. Its translation: CASSPPEGEQFF.

The chain couples TRBV10-2 to TRBJ2-3; 8 bases are shared with TRBD2. CDR3 length: 15 amino acids. With 4 bases clipped from V and 1 base from J, the junction kept 4 bases outside the gene matches. The germline V gene has CDR1 WSHSY and CDR2 SAAADI. The CDR3 sequence is CASSAGSGGTDTQYF. CDR3 sequence (DNA): TGCGCCAGCAGTGCGGGTAGCGGGGGCACAGATACGCAGTATTTT.

This chain connects TRBV5-1 to TRBJ2-7, with D unclear. Deletions cut 0 bases from V and 2 bases from J, with 15 bases between. The germline V gene encodes CDR1 SGHRS and CDR2 YFSETQ. This CDR3 has 16 amino acids. As DNA, the CDR3 is TGCGCCAGCAGCTTGGGACATAACATCTTGACCTACGAGCAGTACTTC. Translation gives CASSLGHNILTYEQYF.